This TCR beta chain originates from a study of blood T cell repertoires in COVID-19 (dated by TCRdb to about 2020). Describing the broader study: Samples from collaborators originated in the United States, Italy and Spain and spanned both the acute and convalescent phases of COVID-19. Where available, HLA class I and class II types were obtained from metadata supplied by the sample provider rather than from assay-based typing. The material from the prospective study consisted of cDNA or gDNA derived from T cells, B-cell-depleted T cells, or PBMCs. The repertoires were released in a freely available public database meant as a resource for research on the immune response to SARS-CoV-2. The samples were drawn from two sources: the first 160 participants of the ongoing ImmuneRACE study, and some 1,300 subjects contributed by 6 global collaborators. A de-identified subject ID, COVID-19 status, age in years and sex were almost always included in the sample metadata. The dataset comprised deeply sampled blood TCRbeta repertoires from subjects exposed to, actively infected with, or recovered from COVID-19. Study-wide conclusions, independent of this receptor: How much clinical and demographic metadata was included differed by source and by participant, and the metadata was provided uncurated.

Regarding this clone: Its antigen is still unknown. It has no much larger one-base neighbor in the sample; base qualities were not kept.

TCRbeta CDR3 regions were amplified from genomic DNA by means of the immunoSEQ Assay, a bias-controlled multiplex PCR. Under the source paper's analysis protocol: The number of nucleated cells in each sample was estimated by amplification of reference gene primers within the assay. Sequence reads were collapsed and filtered to measure the absolute abundance of every unique TCRbeta CDR3 rearrangement. For each sample, productive Simpson clonality was calculated as the square root of Simpson's diversity index across productive rearrangements. The source is immuneACCESS, and TCRdb retained only in-frame sequences with V and J called. Part of the clones is not carried over; for the studies checked, unresolved V genes explain less than half of this, and the remainder is unexplained. That table furnishes V, J and clone size, whereas the DNA furnished D and trimming. The sample records over 200,000 clones, just over 90% of which are singletons. The ten most abundant clones make up approximately 1.2% of the sample.

The collaborating institutions used their own protocols to collect whole blood in K2EDTA tubes. Collaborator samples were shipped for TCRbeta analysis as frozen whole blood, isolated PBMCs, or DNA extracted from either sample type. Spanning cysteine to phenylalanine, the CDR3 consists of 15 amino acids. Here the CDR3 DNA is all that survives: 45 bases in frame from base 1. The germline V gene gives CDR1 as MNHEY and CDR2 as SVGAGI. Between the V and J ends, shortened by 7 bases and 6 bases respectively, the junction contains 21 bases. The sequence was obtained from a man in his thirties or forties with acute or convalescent COVID-19. The chain is made from TRBV6-5 and TRBJ1-2; the D gene assignment is ambiguous. The sample consisted of peripheral blood. The CDR3 amino acid sequence is: CASTARLYSRDGYTF. The bases are TGTGCCAGCACCGCCCGACTGTATTCGAGGGATGGCTACACCTTC.